The clone carrying this TCR beta chain was observed once. The antigen is not known. Germline V lookup: CDR1 MGHRA, CDR2 YSYEKL. This CDR3 is 15 amino acids long. Trimming cost V 5 bases and J 4 bases, with 17 bases left between them. Assay used: immunoSEQ multiplex PCR; TCRdb lists only in-frame clones, some missing. The sample lists 200,000 to 300,000 clones; around nine tenths were seen once. This record comes from a study of Ad26.COV2.S vaccination and SARS-CoV-2 variants. Study summary: Ad26.COV2.S was injected intramuscularly once or twice, 56 days apart. Regarding the study as a whole: Breadth of non-spike TCRs did not differ between vaccinees and placebo recipients. Marked by substantial breadth, spike-specific CD8+ and CD4+ T cell responses were reportedly seen after vaccination. Total responses of T cells may have been underestimated by the analyses of TCR breadth and depth.

Treatment defined: around 19 received Ad26.COV2.S at low or high dose, single or two shots; a few received placebo; per-sample allocation not given. Sample collection was performed on day 63 after the first vaccine or placebo injection. The sequencing used peripheral blood, collected in a trial of Ad26.COV2.S vaccine versus placebo. This receptor was obtained from a person aged 18-60 years who received the Ad26.COV2.S COVID-19 vaccine or a placebo. V is TRBV4-1 and J is TRBJ1-2; D unresolved. In DNA, the CDR3 is TGCGCCAGCAGCGAAGGTGTGGCAGGCTTCTATGGCTACACCTTC. This encodes CASSEGVAGFYGYTF.